What follows describes a single TCR beta chain. As yet, its antigen is unknown. This sample is drawn from a study of OX40 agonist ivuxolimab in advanced cancers. On the study more broadly: Ivuxolimab, an antibody that agonizes OX40 (CD134), was administered to the patients. Ivuxolimab doses were 0.01, 0.1, 0.3, 1.5, 3 or 10 mg/kg every 2 weeks.

Looked up from germline, CDR1 is MDHEN and CDR2 is SYDVKM. The V end lost 6 bases, the J end lost 1 base, and 16 bases lay between the germline ends. This CDR3 is built from 16 residues. Generated by immunoSEQ multiplex PCR, the TCRdb table keeps only in-frame clones and is missing some. There are about 79,000 clones in the sample; around 93% occur only once, and 0.5% to 0.6% lies in the top ten. Study-wide results and limits: Within 6 weeks, CD4+ and CD8+ blood T cells expanded clonally at 0.1 to 3.0 mg/kg.

Sampled blood was obtained at baseline, cycle 4 day 1, and cycle 7 day 1. This chain links TRBV28 with TRBJ2-1; possibly TRBD1 for D (8 bases). The TCR sequence derives from an adult with an advanced solid tumor such as melanoma, head and neck, liver or kidney cancer. Sequencing used CD4+ or CD8+ T cells sorted from blood, obtained in a trial of the OX40 agonist ivuxolimab. The CDR3 DNA reads TGTGCCAGCAGGCCAACAGGGGGGGATTCCTACAATGAGCAGTTCTTC. Protein sequence: CASRPTGGDSYNEQFF.